The clone carrying this TCR beta chain was found a few times. Sequencing used immunoSEQ multiplex PCR; TCRdb keeps in-frame clones, though not all of them. This sample has 150,000 or so clones, with roughly nine tenths found just once. The CDR3 runs 14 residues. The germline V and J ends were trimmed by 0 bases and 6 bases, with 8 bases remaining between them. CDR1 is LGHDT and CDR2 is YNNKEL in the germline V gene (reference sequence). The record originates from a study of T cell responses to AZD1222 COVID-19 vaccine. The receptor's source is an adult in good health. The sequencing used peripheral blood, collected on day 0 of AZD1222 vaccination. The chain combines TRBV3-1 (or the pseudogene TRBV3-2) with TRBJ2-2; TRBD2 is a possible D gene (6 bases). This CDR3 reads CASSQDSGSGELFF. CDR3 bases: TGTGCCAGCAGCCAAGATAGCGGTTCCGGGGAGCTGTTTTTT.